This T cell receptor (beta chain) was identified in a study of control samples from healthy donors and cancer patients. Assay: immunoSEQ multiplex PCR; the TCRdb copy retains only in-frame clones and omits some. This table has some 120,000 clones, 87% appearing once. Sequenced sample: blood. The receptor comes from a man between 60 and 75 years old in good health.

CDR3 nucleotide sequence: TGTGCCAGTAGTATAAAGGCCTGGTCTCCTGAAAAACTGTTTTTT. This encodes CASSIKAWSPEKLFF. The rearrangement uses TRBV19 and TRBJ1-4, with unresolved D. The CDR3 sequence is 15 residues long. With 2 bases removed from V and 7 bases from J, the gap between germline ends came to 14 bases. The germline V gene has CDR1 LNHDA and CDR2 SQIVND (reference sequence).